The 5 T cell receptor beta chains below were found in one sample sequenced in a study of blood T cell repertoires in COVID-19. Libraries were prepared by immunoSEQ multiplex PCR; TCRdb keeps only in-frame clonotypes and omits some of them. The sample carries about 130,000 clones, 70% to 85% recorded once. The material sequenced was peripheral blood. These receptors came from an elderly woman with acute or convalescent COVID-19.

This clone showed up just a few times. V and J are TRBV4-1 and TRBJ2-2, with 7 nucleotides matching TRBD2. CDR1 and CDR2 from the germline V gene are MGHRA and YSYEKL. Losses at the gene ends were 4 bases for V and 6 bases for J; bases not matched to a gene: 5. This CDR3 has 14 amino acids. The CDR3 DNA is TGCGCCAGCAGCCCGACGGCGGGAGCCGGGGAGCTGTTTTTT. The encoded protein is CASSPTAGAGELFF.

V is TRBV19 and J is TRBJ1-5; D is possibly TRBD1 (6 bases). Germline-derived CDR1 and CDR2 are LNHDA and SQIVND (reference sequence). V was clipped by 11 bases and J by 1 base, with 15 bases between them. The CDR3 has 14 residues. The CDR3, as DNA: TGTGCCTCCCGTTACAGGGAAAGCAATCAGCCCCAGCATTTT. Its protein is CASRYRESNQPQHF.

This clone showed up just once. In nucleotides, the CDR3 is TGTGCCAGCAGCGTTACCGGGACAGGGGGCGAAAAACTGTTTTTT. Amino acids: CASSVTGTGGEKLFF. The rearrangement joins TRBV5-4 to TRBJ1-4, with 12 positions matching TRBD1. Trimming removed 4 bases from V and 8 bases from J; junction bases left unmatched: 6. The CDR3 covers 15 residues. Germline assignment: CDR1 SGHNT and CDR2 YYREEE (reference sequence).

The V gene is TRBV7-8, the J gene TRBJ2-7; the match to TRBD2 covers 15 bases. J lost 7 bases, V lost 5 bases, and 15 bases had no gene match. The CDR3 length is 18 residues. The germline V gene has CDR1 SGHVS and CDR2 FQNEAQ. CDR3 DNA: TGTGCCAGCAGCCCCCGGCCGGGACTAGCGGGAGGATTGCAGGAGCAGTACTTC. This gives the protein CASSPRPGLAGGLQEQYF.

This clone has a handful of counts. The rearrangement links TRBV2 to TRBJ2-5; 9 positions agree with TRBD2. Germline V gene lookup returns CDR1 SNHLY and CDR2 FYNNEI. J lost 5 bases, V lost 0 bases, and 7 bases had no gene match. CDR3 length: 16 amino acids. In nucleotides, the CDR3 is TGTGCCAGCAGTGAAGCGATAGCGGGAGCCCGGGAGACCCAGTACTTC. Encoded protein: CASSEAIAGARETQYF.